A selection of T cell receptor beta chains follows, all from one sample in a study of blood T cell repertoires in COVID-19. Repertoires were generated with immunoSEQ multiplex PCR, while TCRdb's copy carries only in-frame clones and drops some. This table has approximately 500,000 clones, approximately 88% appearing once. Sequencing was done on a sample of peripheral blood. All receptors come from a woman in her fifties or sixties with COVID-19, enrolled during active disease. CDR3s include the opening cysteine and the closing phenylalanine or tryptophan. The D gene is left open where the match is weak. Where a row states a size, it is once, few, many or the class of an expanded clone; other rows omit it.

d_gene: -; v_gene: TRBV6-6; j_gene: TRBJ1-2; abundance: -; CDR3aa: CASSRDTLGGYTF; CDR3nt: TGTGCCAGCAGTCGGGACACTCTGGGGGGCTACACCTTC
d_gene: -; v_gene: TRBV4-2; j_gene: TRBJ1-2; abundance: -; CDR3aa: CASSQDLSSHYGYTF; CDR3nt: TGTGCCAGCAGCCAAGATCTTAGCAGCCACTATGGCTACACCTTC
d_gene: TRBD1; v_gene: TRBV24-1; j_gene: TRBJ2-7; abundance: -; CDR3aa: CATRYRGYYEQYF; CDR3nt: TGTGCCACCAGATACAGGGGATACTACGAGCAGTACTTC
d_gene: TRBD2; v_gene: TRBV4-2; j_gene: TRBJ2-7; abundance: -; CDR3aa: CASSQHTLLAGGINEQYF; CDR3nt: TGTGCCAGCAGCCAACACACCCTTCTAGCGGGGGGGATTAACGAGCAGTACTTC
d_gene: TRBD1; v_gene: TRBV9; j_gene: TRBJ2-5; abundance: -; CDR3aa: CASSLSGDRGKTQYF; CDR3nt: TGTGCCAGCAGCCTATCCGGGGACAGGGGGAAGACCCAGTACTTC
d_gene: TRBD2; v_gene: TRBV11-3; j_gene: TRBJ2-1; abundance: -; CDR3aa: CASSEPGPGGYNEQFF; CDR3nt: TGTGCCAGCAGCGAACCGGGACCGGGGGGTTACAATGAGCAGTTCTTC
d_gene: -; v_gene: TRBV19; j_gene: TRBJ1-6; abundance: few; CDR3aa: CASSIDSGSRWNSPLHF; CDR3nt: TGTGCCAGTAGTATAGATTCGGGGTCCAGGTGGAATTCACCCCTCCACTTT
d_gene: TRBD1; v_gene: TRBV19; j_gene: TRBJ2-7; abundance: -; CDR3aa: CASSMSGYRGLYEQYF; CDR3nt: TGTGCCAGTAGTATGAGTGGCTACAGGGGCCTCTACGAGCAGTACTTC
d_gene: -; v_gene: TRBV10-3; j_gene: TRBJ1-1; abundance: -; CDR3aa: CAITELMTRGDTEAFF; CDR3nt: TGTGCCATCACCGAACTGATGACCCGGGGAGACACTGAAGCTTTCTTT
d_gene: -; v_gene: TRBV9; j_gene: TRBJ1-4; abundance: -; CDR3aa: CASSAQGTNEKLFF; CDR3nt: TGTGCCAGCAGCGCGCAGGGGACTAATGAAAAACTGTTTTTT
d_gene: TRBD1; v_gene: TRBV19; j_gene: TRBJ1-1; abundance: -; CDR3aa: CASSFSGTGVVVEAFF; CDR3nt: TGTGCCAGTAGTTTTTCCGGGACAGGGGTTGTCGTGGAAGCTTTCTTT
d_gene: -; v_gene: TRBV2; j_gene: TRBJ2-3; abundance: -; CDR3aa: CASSEARGDTQYF; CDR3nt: TGTGCCAGCAGTGAAGCCCGGGGAGATACGCAGTATTTT
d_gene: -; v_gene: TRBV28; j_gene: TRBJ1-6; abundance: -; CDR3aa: CASSLYRVLSSPLHF; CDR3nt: TGTGCCAGCAGTTTATACAGGGTTTTAAGCTCACCCCTCCACTTT
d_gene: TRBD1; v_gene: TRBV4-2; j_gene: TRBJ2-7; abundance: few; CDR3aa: CASSHGEGTGGYEQYF; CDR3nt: TGTGCCAGCAGCCATGGCGAAGGGACAGGGGGCTACGAGCAGTACTTC
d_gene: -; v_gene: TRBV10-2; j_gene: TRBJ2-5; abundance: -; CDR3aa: CASSTRQETQYF; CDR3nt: TGCGCCAGCAGTACTAGGCAAGAGACCCAGTACTTC
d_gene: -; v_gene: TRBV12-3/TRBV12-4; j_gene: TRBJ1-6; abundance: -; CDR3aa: CASRWGEGSPLHF; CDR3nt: TGTGCCAGCAGATGGGGGGAGGGCTCACCCCTCCACTTT
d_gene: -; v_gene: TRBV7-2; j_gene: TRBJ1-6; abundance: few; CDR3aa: CASSPDGLFNSPLHF; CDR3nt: TGTGCCAGCAGCCCCGACGGACTCTTTAATTCACCCCTCCACTTT
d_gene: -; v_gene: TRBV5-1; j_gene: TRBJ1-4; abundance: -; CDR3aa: CASRRANEKLFF; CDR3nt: TGCGCCAGCAGGAGAGCAAATGAAAAACTGTTTTTT
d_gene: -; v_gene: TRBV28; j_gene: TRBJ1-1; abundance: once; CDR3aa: CASQLGRSGAFF; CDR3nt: TGTGCCAGCCAACTCGGACGGTCGGGGGCTTTCTTT
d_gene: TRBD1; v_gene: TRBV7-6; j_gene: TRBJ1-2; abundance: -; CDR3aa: CASSRLPASGAGGYGYTF; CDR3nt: TGTGCCAGCAGCCGCCTGCCCGCCTCGGGGGCAGGGGGCTATGGCTACACCTTC
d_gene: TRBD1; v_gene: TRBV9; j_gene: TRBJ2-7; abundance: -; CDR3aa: CASSGGDRGPYEQYF; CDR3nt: TGTGCCAGCAGCGGAGGAGACAGGGGACCTTACGAGCAGTACTTC
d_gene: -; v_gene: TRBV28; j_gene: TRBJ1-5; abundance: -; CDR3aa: CASTGLLRGNQPQHF; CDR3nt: TGTGCCAGCACGGGCCTCCTACGGGGTAATCAGCCCCAGCATTTT
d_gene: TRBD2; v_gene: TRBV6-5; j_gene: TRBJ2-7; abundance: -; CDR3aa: CAISGLALTYEQYF; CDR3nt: TGTGCCATCAGCGGACTAGCCTTAACCTACGAGCAGTACTTC
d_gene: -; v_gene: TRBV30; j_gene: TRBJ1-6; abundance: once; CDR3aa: CAWTSGGNCHF; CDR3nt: TGTGCCTGGACCTCGGGGGGGAACTGCCACTTT
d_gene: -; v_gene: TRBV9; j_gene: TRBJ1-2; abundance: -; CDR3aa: CASSVHRDGYTF; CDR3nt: TGTGCCAGCAGCGTACACAGGGATGGCTACACCTTC
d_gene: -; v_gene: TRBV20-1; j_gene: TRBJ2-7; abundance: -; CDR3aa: CSVGNSYEQYF; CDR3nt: TGCAGTGTTGGAAACAGCTACGAGCAGTACTTC
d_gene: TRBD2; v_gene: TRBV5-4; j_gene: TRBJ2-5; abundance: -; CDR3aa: CASSSGGLAGKETQYF; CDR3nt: TGTGCCAGCAGCTCGGGGGGACTAGCGGGGAAAGAGACCCAGTACTTC
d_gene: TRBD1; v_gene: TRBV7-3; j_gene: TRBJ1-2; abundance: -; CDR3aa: CASSLGQGYGYTF; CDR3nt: TGTGCCAGCAGCTTGGGACAGGGGTATGGCTACACCTTC
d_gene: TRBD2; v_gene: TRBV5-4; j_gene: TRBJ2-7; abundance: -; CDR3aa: CASSLGAGGAAEQYF; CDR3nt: TGTGCCAGCAGCTTGGGAGCGGGGGGCGCAGCCGAGCAGTACTTC
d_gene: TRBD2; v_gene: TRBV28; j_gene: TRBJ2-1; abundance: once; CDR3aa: CATMLAGGPNEQFF; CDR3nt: TGTGCCACCATGCTAGCGGGGGGGCCGAATGAGCAGTTCTTC
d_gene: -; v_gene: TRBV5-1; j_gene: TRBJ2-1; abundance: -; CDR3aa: CASSVFEGNEQFF; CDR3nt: TGCGCCAGCAGCGTCTTTGAGGGCAATGAGCAGTTCTTC
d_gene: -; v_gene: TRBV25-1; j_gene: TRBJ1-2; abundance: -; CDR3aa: CASSSPGYGYTF; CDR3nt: TGTGCCAGCAGTAGTCCCGGCTATGGCTACACCTTC
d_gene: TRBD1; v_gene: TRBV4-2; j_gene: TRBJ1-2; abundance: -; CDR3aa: CASSQVGRTGQDGYTF; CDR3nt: TGTGCCAGCAGCCAAGTGGGGCGGACAGGGCAAGATGGCTACACCTTC
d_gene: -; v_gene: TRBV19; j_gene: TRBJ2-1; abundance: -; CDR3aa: CASSQGRYNEQFF; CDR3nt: TGTGCCAGTAGCCAGGGAAGGTACAATGAGCAGTTCTTC
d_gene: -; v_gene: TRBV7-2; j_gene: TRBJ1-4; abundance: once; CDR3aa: CASSPGLLGEKLFF; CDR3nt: TGTGCCAGCAGCCCCGGACTGTTGGGGGAAAAACTGTTTTTT
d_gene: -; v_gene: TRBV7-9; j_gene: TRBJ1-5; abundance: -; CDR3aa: CASSRGGREQPQHF; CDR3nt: TGTGCCAGCAGCCGCGGCGGGAGGGAACAGCCCCAGCATTTT
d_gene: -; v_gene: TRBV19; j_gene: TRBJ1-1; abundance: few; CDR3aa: CASSIVPGYGIRRDTEAFF; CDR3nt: TGTGCCAGTAGTATAGTTCCGGGGTACGGAATCCGAAGGGACACTGAAGCTTTCTTT
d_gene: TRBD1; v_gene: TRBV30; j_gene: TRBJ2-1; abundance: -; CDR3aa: CARDSGQVYNEQFF; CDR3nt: TGTGCCCGAGACTCGGGACAGGTGTACAATGAGCAGTTCTTC
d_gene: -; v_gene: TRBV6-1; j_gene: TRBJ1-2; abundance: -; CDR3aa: CASSEGLMGAYGYTF; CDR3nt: TGTGCCAGCAGTGAAGGTTTAATGGGGGCTTATGGCTACACCTTC
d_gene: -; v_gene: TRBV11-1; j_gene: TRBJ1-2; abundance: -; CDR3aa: CASSSMRAEGYTF; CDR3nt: TGTGCCAGCAGCTCCATGAGGGCGGAAGGCTACACCTTC
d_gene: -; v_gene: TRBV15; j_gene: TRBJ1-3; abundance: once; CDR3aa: CATSRDQGSSGNTIYF; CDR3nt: TGTGCCACCAGCAGAGATCAAGGGAGCTCTGGAAACACCATATATTTT